The next 4 T cell receptor beta chains were all read from a single sample in a study of OX40 agonist ivuxolimab in advanced cancers. Sequencing used immunoSEQ multiplex PCR; TCRdb keeps in-frame clones, though not all of them. Here the sample spans roughly 100,000 clones, 90% being singletons. The starting material was CD4+ or CD8+ T cells sorted from blood, obtained in a trial of the OX40 agonist ivuxolimab. The source is an adult with an advanced solid tumor such as melanoma, head and neck, liver or kidney cancer.

V usage is TRBV27 and J usage is TRBJ1-5, with D perhaps matching TRBD1 (6 bases). The V and J ends lost 2 bases and 7 bases respectively, with 12 bases between them. The CDR3 has 14 residues. Germline CDR1 is MNHEY and CDR2 is SMNVEV (reference sequence). The CDR3: CASSLTRGWQPQHF. The CDR3 DNA is TGTGCCAGCAGTTTAACAAGGGGGTGGCAGCCCCAGCATTTT.

This clone was observed once. The chain is built from TRBV27 and TRBJ1-3, with D unresolved. Deletions cut 5 bases from V and 0 bases from J, with 5 bases between. The germline V gene encodes CDR1 MNHEY and CDR2 SMNVEV (reference sequence). The CDR3 totals 13 residues. CDR3 sequence reads: CASSKSSGNTIYF. CDR3 sequence (DNA): TGTGCCAGCAGTAAGAGCTCTGGAAACACCATATATTTT.

This clone was counted only a few times. The chain links TRBV7-9 to TRBJ2-5; 10 bases match TRBD1. Trimming removed 0 bases from V and 4 bases from J; junction bases left unmatched: 5. The germline V gene encodes CDR1 SEHNR and CDR2 FQNEAQ (reference sequence). The CDR3 has 16 residues. In DNA, the CDR3 is TGTGCCAGCAGCTTAGCTGAGAGGACAGGGGGAGAGACCCAGTACTTC. This encodes CASSLAERTGGETQYF.

V usage is TRBV6-5 and J usage is TRBJ2-7, with D uncertain. CDR1 MNHEY and CDR2 SVGAGI come from the germline V gene. Trimming removed 6 bases at V and 4 bases at J, with 16 bases between. The CDR3 has 14 residues. CDR3 DNA sequence: TGTGCCAGCAGGTTCTCACAGACAAATTACGAGCAGTACTTC. Translating gives CASRFSQTNYEQYF.